This T cell receptor beta chain was profiled in a study of blood T cell repertoires in COVID-19. Study summary: The cDNA or gDNA used as material had been derived from T cells, B-cell-depleted T cells, or PBMCs.

V was shortened by 4 bases and J by 5 bases, with 7 bases between the two germline ends. CDR1 SGHRS and CDR2 YFSETQ come from the germline V gene. The CDR3 sequence is 12 residues long. Clones were read by immunoSEQ multiplex PCR, and TCRdb kept only the in-frame ones, dropping some. The sample holds some 240,000 clones, 75% to 85% seen once. The specimen was peripheral blood. V is TRBV5-1 and J is TRBJ2-1, with D unresolved. This sequence originates from a woman aged 60-75 years with active or convalescent COVID-19. The CDR3 DNA reads TGCGCCAGCAGCCACCGGGACAATGAGCAGTTCTTC. Translation: CASSHRDNEQFF.